This entry features one T cell receptor (beta chain) sequence. No antigen is known for it. Base qualities are missing; no much larger clone stands one base away. The immunoSEQ Assay, a bias-controlled multiplex PCR, was used to amplify TCRbeta CDR3 regions from genomic DNA. The published analysis was carried out like this. The number of nucleated cells in each sample was estimated by amplification of reference gene primers within the assay. To quantify the absolute abundance of each unique TCRbeta CDR3 rearrangement, sequence reads were collapsed and filtered. For each sample, productive Simpson clonality was calculated by taking the square root of Simpson's diversity index across productive rearrangements. The immuneACCESS repertoire file appears here via TCRdb, limited to in-frame rearrangements. These files lack a portion of the clones; in checked studies, under half of the deficit traces to unresolved V genes, and the cause of the others is not known. V and J calls and clone size are as listed in that table; D and trimming were resolved from the DNA. The sample table records some 150,000 clones; 80% of these occur just once. Of the sample, about 0.58% is held by the ten largest clones.

Each collaborating institution followed its own protocols to collect whole blood in K2EDTA tubes. For TCRbeta analysis, collaborators shipped samples as frozen whole blood, isolated PBMCs, or DNA extracted from either of those sample types. This specimen comes from a study of blood T cell repertoires in COVID-19 (dated by TCRdb to about 2020). With regard to the full study: Samples covering the acute and convalescent phases of COVID-19 were provided by collaborators in the United States, Italy and Spain. The material from the prospective study consisted of cDNA or gDNA derived from T cells, B-cell-depleted T cells, or PBMCs. Subjects who had been exposed to COVID-19, were actively infected with it, or had recovered from it provided the deeply sampled blood TCRbeta repertoires that made up the dataset. The repertoires were made available in a free public database intended to serve as a resource for research on the immune response to SARS-CoV-2. Samples were obtained from the ongoing ImmuneRACE study (first 160 participants) and from over a thousand subjects provided by 6 global collaborators. Nearly every sample came with metadata listing a de-identified subject ID, COVID-19 status, age in years and sex. HLA class I and class II types, where available, came from metadata supplied by the sample provider rather than from assay-based typing.

Cut back by 4 bases and 6 bases, the V and J ends lie 15 bases apart. Based on the germline V gene (reference sequence), the CDR1 and CDR2 sequences are MNHEY and SMNVEV. The CDR3 sequence holds 14 residues, the cysteine and phenylalanine included. The sequence is cut down to CDR3 DNA, 42 bases in frame from base 1. General study outcomes and caveats: The amount of clinical and demographic metadata varied by source and participant and was provided uncurated.

The chain joins TRBV27 to TRBJ1-2; the D gene cannot be resolved reliably. What was sequenced was peripheral blood. The TCR comes from a man aged 55 to 70 with acute or convalescent COVID-19. The CDR3 sequence is CASSSRGRVHGYTF. The nucleotide sequence is given as TGTGCCAGCAGTTCCCGAGGGAGGGTACATGGCTACACCTTC.